The sequence of this T cell receptor (beta chain) was determined in a study of radiation and T cells in renal cell carcinoma. Findings and limits, study-wide: From baseline, blood top tumor clonotypes peaked at 2 weeks post-radiation.

Profiling relied on immunoSEQ multiplex PCR, and the TCRdb table lists in-frame clones only, not all of them. The data show about 86,000 clones, with 70% to 90% seen just once and around 9.4% held by the top ten. The junction had 19 bases not matched to a gene; V was cut back by 4 bases and J by 8 bases. Germline-derived CDR1 and CDR2 are SGHRS and YFSETQ. The CDR3 totals 19 residues. Time point noted: blood 4 weeks post-SBRT, at nephrectomy. Described treatment: 15 Gy SBRT to primary tumor, nephrectomy 4 weeks later. Nephrectomy followed 15 Gy stereotactic body radiation by 4 weeks. This renal cell carcinoma was of the clear cell type. This clone is a singleton in its sample. The target antigen is unknown.

The rearrangement joins TRBV5-1 to TRBJ1-6; 9 bases align to TRBD1. This clonotype was obtained from a man aged 45-65 years with renal cell carcinoma. The sequenced sample was blood, obtained from a patient whose treatment included radiotherapy and nephrectomy. CDR3 nucleotide sequence: TGCGCCAGCAGCCTCCTCCGGGACAGGGAAGAGGGTTGTGATTCACCCCTCCACTTT. The encoded protein is CASSLLRDREEGCDSPLHF.